This TCR beta chain was retrieved from a study of T cell responses to AZD1222 COVID-19 vaccine. About the research overall: Second-dose timings of about 4 or about 12 weeks were pooled. Study-wide results and limits: The donors showed a predominance of white British ancestry and of females, with possible underestimation of clonal diversity. Vaccine-related CD4 TCRs covered spike, predominating at 160-218 and 743-854. Close to half of spike-specific TCRs reportedly recognize unmutated variant regions.

Worth noting for this clone: Its antigen is unknown.

V was cut by 2 bases and J by 6 bases, with 13 bases left in between. Looked up from germline, CDR1 is GTSNPN and CDR2 is SVGIG (reference sequence). The CDR3 sequence is 13 residues long. Data came from immunoSEQ multiplex PCR; TCRdb stores just in-frame clones and leaves some out. This sample yields under 140,000 clones, of which nearly 90% are seen a single time; less than 3.5% belongs to the top ten. This specimen consisted of peripheral blood, obtained on day 0 of AZD1222 vaccination. This sequence originates from an adult in good health. V and J are TRBV30 and TRBJ1-2, with D possibly matching TRBD1 (6 bases). CDR3 region: CAWSIQGSNGYTF. For the CDR3, the DNA is TGTGCCTGGAGTATACAGGGAAGTAATGGCTACACCTTC.